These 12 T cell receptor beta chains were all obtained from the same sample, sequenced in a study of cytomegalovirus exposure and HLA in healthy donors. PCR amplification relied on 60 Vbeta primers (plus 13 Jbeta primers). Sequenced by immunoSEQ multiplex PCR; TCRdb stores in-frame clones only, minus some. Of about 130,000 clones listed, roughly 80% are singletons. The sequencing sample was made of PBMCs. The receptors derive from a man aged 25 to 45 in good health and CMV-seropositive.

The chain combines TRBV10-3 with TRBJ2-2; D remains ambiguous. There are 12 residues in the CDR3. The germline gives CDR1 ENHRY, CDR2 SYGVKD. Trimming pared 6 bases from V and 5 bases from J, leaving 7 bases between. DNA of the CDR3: TGTGCCATCAGCGCCCAGACCGGGGAGCTGTTTTTT. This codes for CAISAQTGELFF.

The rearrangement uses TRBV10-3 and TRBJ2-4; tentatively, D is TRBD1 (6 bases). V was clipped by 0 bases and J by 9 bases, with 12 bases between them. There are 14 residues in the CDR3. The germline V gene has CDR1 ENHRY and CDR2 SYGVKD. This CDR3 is CAISESAGVGIQYF. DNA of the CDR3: TGTGCCATCAGTGAGTCTGCAGGGGTGGGCATTCAGTACTTC.

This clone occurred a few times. As DNA, the CDR3 is TGTGCCAGCAGTCCTCCCGGGTACAATGAGCAGTTCTTC. Residues: CASSPPGYNEQFF. This chain links TRBV27 with TRBJ2-1; D remains unclear. The V gene lost 5 bases and the J gene lost 4 bases, with 9 bases spanning the gap. CDR1 and CDR2 from the germline V gene are MNHEY and SMNVEV (reference sequence). The CDR3 sequence is 13 residues long.

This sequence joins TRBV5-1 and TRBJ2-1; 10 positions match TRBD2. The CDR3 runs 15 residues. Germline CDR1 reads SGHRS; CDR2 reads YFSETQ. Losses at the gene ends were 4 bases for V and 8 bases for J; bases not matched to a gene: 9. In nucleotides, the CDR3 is TGCGCCAGCAGCCACCGGGCTAGCGGGAGTGATGAGCAGTTCTTC. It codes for CASSHRASGSDEQFF.

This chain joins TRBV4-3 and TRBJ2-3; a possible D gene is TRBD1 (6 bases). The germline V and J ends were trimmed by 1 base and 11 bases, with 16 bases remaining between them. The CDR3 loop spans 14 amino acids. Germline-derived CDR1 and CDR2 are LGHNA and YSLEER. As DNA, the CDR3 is TGCGCCAGCAGCCAAGGACAGGCTCCAGGTGGGCAGTATTTT. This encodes CASSQGQAPGGQYF.

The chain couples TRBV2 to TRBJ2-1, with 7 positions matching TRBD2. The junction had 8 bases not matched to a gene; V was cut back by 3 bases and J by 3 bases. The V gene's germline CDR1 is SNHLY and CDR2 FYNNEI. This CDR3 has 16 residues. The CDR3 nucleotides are TGTGCCAGCAGTGACGGCCTAGCGGCCGTCTACAATGAGCAGTTCTTC. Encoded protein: CASSDGLAAVYNEQFF.

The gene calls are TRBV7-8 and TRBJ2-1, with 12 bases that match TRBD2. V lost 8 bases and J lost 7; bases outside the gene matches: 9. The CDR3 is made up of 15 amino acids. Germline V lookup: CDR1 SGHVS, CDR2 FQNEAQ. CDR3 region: CASWSGLAGANEQFF. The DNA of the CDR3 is TGTGCCAGCTGGTCGGGACTAGCGGGCGCGAATGAGCAGTTCTTC.

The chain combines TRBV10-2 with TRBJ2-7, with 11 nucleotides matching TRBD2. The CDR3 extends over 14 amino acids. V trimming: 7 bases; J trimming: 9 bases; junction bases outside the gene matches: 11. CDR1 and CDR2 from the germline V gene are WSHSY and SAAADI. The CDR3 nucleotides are TGCGCCAGCAAAGGGACTAGCGGAGACCCCGGGCAGTACTTC. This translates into CASKGTSGDPGQYF.

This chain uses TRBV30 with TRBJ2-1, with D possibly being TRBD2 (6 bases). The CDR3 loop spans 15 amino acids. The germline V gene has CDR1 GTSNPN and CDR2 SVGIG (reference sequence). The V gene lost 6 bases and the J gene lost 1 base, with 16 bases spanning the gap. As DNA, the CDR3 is TGTGCCTGCACCCTAGCGCGGGGATCCTACAATGAGCAGTTCTTC. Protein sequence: CACTLARGSYNEQFF.

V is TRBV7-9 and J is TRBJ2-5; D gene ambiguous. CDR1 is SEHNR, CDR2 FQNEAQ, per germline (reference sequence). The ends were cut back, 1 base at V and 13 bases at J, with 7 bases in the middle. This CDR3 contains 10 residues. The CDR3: CASSLGSLYF. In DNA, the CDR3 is TGTGCCAGCAGCTTAGGTTCTCTGTACTTC.

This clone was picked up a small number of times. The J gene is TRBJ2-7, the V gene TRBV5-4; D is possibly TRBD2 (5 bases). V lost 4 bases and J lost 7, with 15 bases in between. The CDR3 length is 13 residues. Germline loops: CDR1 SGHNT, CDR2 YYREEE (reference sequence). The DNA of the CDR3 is TGTGCCAGCAGCATTGACAAGCCGGGGGAGCAGTACTTC. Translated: CASSIDKPGEQYF.

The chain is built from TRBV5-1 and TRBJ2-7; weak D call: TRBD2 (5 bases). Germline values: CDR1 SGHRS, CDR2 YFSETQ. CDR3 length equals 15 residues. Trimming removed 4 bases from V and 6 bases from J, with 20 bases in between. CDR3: CASSPAGITTGEQYF. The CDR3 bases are TGCGCCAGCAGCCCTGCCGGGATTACTACGGGCGAGCAGTACTTC.